The sequence of this T cell receptor beta chain was determined in a study of beta chain features in type 1 diabetes (dated by TCRdb to 2016 to 2019). Broadly, across the study: Patients and healthy donors did not differ in mean age, gender distribution, total cell number or subset yield. A total of 107,917,701 sorted cells were examined across all samples, and the number of cells per subset was strongly correlated with RNA yield. Regulatory and stem cell-like memory subsets were obtained from only 8 patients and roughly 8 healthy donors, while naive and central memory subsets were obtained from all 30 or so donors. The study compared the TCRB repertoires of sorted circulating CD4+ T cell subsets in recently diagnosed type 1 diabetes patients with those in matched healthy donors.

About this clone: No antigen is known for it. The input lacks base qualities; no much larger clone sits a single base away.

From each donor, a single peripheral blood sample of 100 to 150 mL on average was drawn into heparinised tubes. A BD FACSAria II and a panel including CD45RO, CCR7, CD25, CD127, CD95 and CD27 were used to sort naive, central memory, regulatory and stem cell-like memory CD4+ T cells. Purity was above 95% for every sorted population. PBMCs were separated immediately by Lymphoprep density gradient centrifugation and were stained directly, without being cultured. To minimize batch effects, samples were stained and sorted in pairs, one healthy donor with one patient per experiment. General conclusions and limits of the study: At VDJ recombination sites, patients with type 1 diabetes made fewer insertions and deleted more nucleotides, a pattern implying thymic rearrangement abnormalities. PCR might favor shorter templates, but patient and control samples were amplified and corrected together, so any skew would affect both groups equally. Only small numbers of individuals were included in the HLA sub-analyses, which left unresolved whether HLA type had any influence on TCRB rearrangement. Because cDNA rather than genomic DNA was sequenced, highly expressing activated cells could have been over-represented, although no difference in activation and CD3 levels was found between groups. Naive, central memory and regulatory TCRB repertoires appeared to be more similar among patients than among healthy donors. Type 1 diabetes patients showed a moderate but significant shortening of TCRB CDR3 length in all four CD4+ subsets.

Trimming removed 5 bases from V and 8 bases from J, leaving 12 bases between the germline ends. CDR1 and CDR2 are read off the germline V gene as SGHTA and FQGNSA. The CDR3 goes from the cysteine to the phenylalanine over 12 residues. Only the CDR3 DNA is retained, 36 bases long and in frame from the first base. The High Capacity cDNA Reverse Transcription Kit was used to reverse transcribe all of the isolated RNA, meaning that expressed TCRB transcripts were what got sequenced. Naive, central memory and regulatory T cell samples underwent deep immunoSEQ sequencing, averaging about 3.5 million total reads per sample. After sorted cells were lysed in RLT buffer, RNA was extracted with DNase-treated RNeasy Micro or Mini kits, with the choice depending on cell number. Each cell subset was processed on its own to prevent cross-contamination, while patient and healthy donor samples were processed together. The immunoSEQ multiplex PCR was used to amplify TCRB sequences from cDNA, generating 87-bp fragments that spanned the CDR3 region. Sequencing of the amplicons was performed on the Illumina HiSeq platform. Turning to the authors' computational methods: PCR bias was computationally corrected using synthetic template baselines, reads within Hamming distance 2 were collapsed, and singletons that could not be merged were discarded. Reads were aligned against IMGT so that V, D and J genes, CDR3 length and insertions or deletions at six rearrangement sites could be assigned. Clonotype counts were normalized to sorted cell number within each subset before computing true diversity and Gini coefficients with the tcR R package. The overlap coefficient, calculated on TCRB nucleotide sequences, was used to measure repertoire sharing. Out-of-frame TCRB sequences from naive cells were analyzed to stand in for the pre-selection repertoire. TCRdb provides this immuneACCESS table in a form limited to in-frame rearrangements. Some clones are lacking; in checked studies, under half of them reflect an unresolved V gene, and why the rest are absent is not known. V and J calls and clone size are given by that table; D and trimming were obtained from the DNA. The sample has 600,000 or so clones on record, 9.5% to 15% of them singletons. More than 0.09% of the sample is taken by the ten largest.

Recombination joined TRBV7-2 with TRBJ1-2, with TRBD1 as a weak D call on 6 bases. Material for sequencing was naive CD4+ T cells from blood. The cell subset or site tag for this specimen amounts to: true naive CD4+ T cells. The sequence was obtained from a man aged 25-40 years with type 1 diabetes. CDR3 protein: CASSKQGSGYTF. The nucleotides are TGTGCCAGCAGCAAACAGGGATCCGGCTACACCTTC. The variable domain in full, with residues beyond the CDR3 obtained from the reference TRBV7-2 and TRBJ1-2 genes, is GAGVSQSPSNKVTEKGKDVELRCDPISGHTALYWYRQSLGQGLEFLIYFQGNSAPDKSGLPSDRFSAERTGGSVSTLTIQRTQQEDSAVYLCASSKQGSGYTFGSGTRLTVV.